Shown below are 18 T cell receptor beta chains from a single sample sequenced in a study of control samples from healthy donors and cancer patients. The data were produced by immunoSEQ multiplex PCR, yet TCRdb's version contains in-frame clones alone and is incomplete. The profile shows about 120,000 clones, about 95% of them singletons. The specimen was blood. Receptor source: a man younger than 40 in good health.

This sequence joins TRBV4-1 and TRBJ1-6; no reliable D call. The germline gives CDR1 MGHRA, CDR2 YSYEKL. CDR3 length equals 15 residues. The V end was cut by 1 base, the J end by 0 bases, with 4 bases between. CDR3 bases: TGCGCCAGCAGCCAAGCTCCCTCCTATAATTCACCCCTCCACTTT. Protein: CASSQAPSYNSPLHF.

This CDR3 is CASSLVRQNTEAFF. Written as DNA, the CDR3 is TGTGCCAGCAGCTTAGTAAGACAGAACACTGAAGCTTTCTTT. The V gene is TRBV7-2, the J gene TRBJ1-1; D unresolved. The V end was cut by 1 base, the J end by 1 base, with 7 bases between. The CDR3 has 14 residues. Germline values: CDR1 SGHTA, CDR2 FQGNSA.

The chain joins TRBV7-9 to TRBJ2-2, with unresolved D. CDR3 size: 13 residues. V gave up 1 base and J gave up 4 bases, with 4 bases separating them. Germline V CDR1 and CDR2: SEHNR, FQNEAQ (reference sequence). The CDR3 protein is CASSLGGTGELFF. Here the CDR3 DNA reads TGTGCCAGCAGCTTAGGGGGCACCGGGGAGCTGTTTTTT.

V is TRBV30 and J is TRBJ2-7, with D possibly TRBD1 on 6 matching bases. This CDR3 is built from 14 residues. Deletions cut 2 bases from V and 6 bases from J, with 17 bases between. CDR1 and CDR2 from the germline V gene are GTSNPN and SVGIG (reference sequence). The CDR3 loop is CAWSLSQGFGEQYF. The CDR3 DNA reads as TGTGCCTGGAGTTTAAGTCAGGGGTTCGGCGAGCAGTACTTC.

This rearrangement joins TRBV11-2 to TRBJ2-7; no clear D. CDR1 and CDR2 (germline): SGHAT, FQNNGV. Trimming left V 0 bases short and J 4 bases short, with 13 bases between. This CDR3 comprises 15 residues. This CDR3 is CASSLEIGLRYEQYF. The DNA for the CDR3 is TGTGCCAGCAGCTTAGAGATAGGCCTCCGGTACGAGCAGTACTTC.

The V and J genes are TRBV4-3 and TRBJ1-2, with a tentative D call TRBD1 (5 bases). V lost 0 bases to trimming and J lost 4 bases, with 12 bases between them. Germline V gene lookup returns CDR1 LGHNA and CDR2 YSLEER. The CDR3 is made up of 15 amino acids. CDR3 coding DNA: TGCGCCAGCAGCCAAGAAGGCGCACAGGTCTATGGCTACACCTTC. Translation gives CASSQEGAQVYGYTF.

J is TRBJ2-7 and V is TRBV19; TRBD2 matches at 11 bases. The junction had 6 bases not matched to a gene; V was cut back by 6 bases and J by 2 bases. CDR3 length: 15 amino acids. CDR1 is LNHDA, CDR2 SQIVND, per germline (reference sequence). CDR3 sequence reads: CASRGLAGGTYEQYF. In DNA, the CDR3 is TGTGCCAGTAGGGGGCTAGCGGGGGGCACCTACGAGCAGTACTTC.

Concerning this clone itself: A junction end diverges from the germline sequence, so it may reflect a read error. V gene TRBV9 combines with J gene TRBJ2-7; the D gene is possibly TRBD1 (5 bases). The CDR3 contains 11 residues. The germline gives CDR1 SGDLS, CDR2 YYNGEE. CDR3 protein: CASSVGGEQCF. The CDR3 region has the DNA TGTGCCAGCAGCGTAGGGGGCGAGCAGTGCTTC.

J is TRBJ2-2 and V is TRBV5-6; D unresolved. Germline V lookup: CDR1 SGHDT, CDR2 YYEEEE. The CDR3 spans 12 residues. V lost 1 base and J 6 bases, leaving 4 bases between the germline ends. CDR3 protein: CASSLWAGELFF. Written as DNA, the CDR3 is TGTGCCAGCAGCTTGTGGGCCGGGGAGCTGTTTTTT.

The J gene is TRBJ2-2, the V gene TRBV27; D is undetermined. CDR1 MNHEY and CDR2 SMNVEV come from the germline V gene (reference sequence). Trimming left V 3 bases short and J 0 bases short, with 8 bases between. The length of the CDR3 is 15 residues. The CDR3 sequence: CASSFVRTNTGELFF. The CDR3 bases are TGTGCCAGCAGTTTCGTAAGGACGAACACCGGGGAGCTGTTTTTT.

This chain connects TRBV6-5 to TRBJ2-2, with D perhaps being TRBD1 or TRBD2 (5 bases each). V was cut by 6 bases and J by 4 bases, with 12 bases left in between. Germline lookup yields CDR1 MNHEY and CDR2 SVGAGI. The CDR3 consists of 14 residues. The CDR3 bases are TGTGCCAGCAGGACGGGACCTACCACCGGGGAGCTGTTTTTT. It yields the protein CASRTGPTTGELFF.

The chain has TRBV27 and TRBJ1-1; no definite D call. Trimming took 3 bases from V and 0 from J, leaving 8 bases between them. The CDR3 length is 14 residues. Germline V gene lookup returns CDR1 MNHEY and CDR2 SMNVEV (reference sequence). The CDR3 loop is CASSLGGVNTEAFF. The CDR3 DNA is TGTGCCAGCAGTTTGGGCGGCGTGAACACTGAAGCTTTCTTT.

The J gene is TRBJ1-1, the V gene TRBV19; D gene uncertain. Germline V gives CDR1 LNHDA, CDR2 SQIVND (reference sequence). This CDR3 is 14 amino acids long. V gave up 5 bases and J gave up 5 bases, with 15 bases separating them. CDR3 amino acids: CASSPSRGGTEAFF. As DNA, the CDR3 is TGTGCCAGTAGTCCGAGTCGGGGAGGGACTGAAGCTTTCTTT.

This clone was counted between two and nine times. V is TRBV5-1 and J is TRBJ2-1; TRBD2 might be the D (6 bases). V was trimmed by 1 base and J by 6 bases, leaving 11 bases between them. The CDR3 runs 14 residues. Germline loops: CDR1 SGHRS, CDR2 YFSETQ. DNA for the CDR3: TGCGCCAGCAGCTTGTATGGGACTGGCAATGAGCAGTTCTTC. Translated: CASSLYGTGNEQFF. The full variable domain, its missing parts supplied by reference TRBV5-1 and TRBJ2-1, is KAGVTQTPRYLIKTRGQQVTLSCSPISGHRSVSWYQQTPGQGLQFLFEYFSETQRNKGNFPGRFSGRQFSNSRSEMNVSTLELGDSALYLCASSLYGTGNEQFFGPGTRLTVL.

The DNA of the CDR3 is TGTGCCATCAGTGAGTCGTGGAGCTCCTATAATTCACCCCTCCACTTT. Amino acids: CAISESWSSYNSPLHF. The chain uses TRBV10-3 and TRBJ1-6; no definite D call. The V gene lost 0 bases and the J gene lost 0 bases, with 6 bases spanning the gap. The CDR3 length is 16 residues. Looked up from germline, CDR1 is ENHRY and CDR2 is SYGVKD.

This chain links TRBV15 with TRBJ2-7; no reliable D call. V was clipped by 3 bases and J by 3 bases, with 9 bases between them. Per the germline V gene, CDR1 is LNHNV and CDR2 is YYDKDF (reference sequence). The CDR3 length is 13 residues. This chain's CDR3 is CATSSDMYYEQYF. The CDR3 DNA reads as TGTGCCACCAGCAGCGACATGTACTACGAGCAGTACTTC.

V is TRBV5-1 and J is TRBJ2-7; D is tentatively TRBD1 or TRBD2 (5 bases each). Germline lookup yields CDR1 SGHRS and CDR2 YFSETQ. V lost 1 base and J lost 0, with 11 bases in between. The length of the CDR3 is 15 residues. CDR3 in DNA: TGCGCCAGCAGCTTGACGTGGGACGGCTCCTACGAGCAGTACTTC. Translation gives CASSLTWDGSYEQYF.

This chain joins TRBV4-2 and TRBJ2-5; 15 nucleotides agree with TRBD2. This CDR3 is 17 amino acids long. Germline loops: CDR1 LGHNA, CDR2 YNFKEQ. V dropped 2 bases and J dropped 4; count of bases not matched to a gene: 5. Written as DNA, the CDR3 is TGTGCCAGCAGCCAACGTCCGGGACTAGCGGGGGGAGAGACCCAGTACTTC. This sequence encodes CASSQRPGLAGGETQYF.